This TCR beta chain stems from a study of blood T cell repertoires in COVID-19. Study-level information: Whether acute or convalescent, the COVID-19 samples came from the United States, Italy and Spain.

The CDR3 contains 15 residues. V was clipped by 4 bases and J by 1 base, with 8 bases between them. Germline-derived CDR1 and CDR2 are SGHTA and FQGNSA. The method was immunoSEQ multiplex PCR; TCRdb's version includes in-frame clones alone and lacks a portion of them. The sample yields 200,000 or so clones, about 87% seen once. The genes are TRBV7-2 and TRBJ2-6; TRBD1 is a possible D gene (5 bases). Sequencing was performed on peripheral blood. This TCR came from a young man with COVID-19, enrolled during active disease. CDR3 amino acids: CASSSTASGANVLTF. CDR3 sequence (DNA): TGTGCCAGCAGCTCGACAGCTTCTGGGGCCAACGTCCTGACTTTC.